This T cell receptor beta chain came from a study of T cell changes during pregnancy in multiple sclerosis. Germline V CDR1 and CDR2: SGHAT, FQNNGV. V was pared by 1 base and J by 2 bases, with 11 bases of the junction left unmatched. CDR3 length equals 18 residues. Sequencing used immunoSEQ multiplex PCR; TCRdb keeps in-frame clones, though not all of them. The table includes approximately 68,000 clones, more than 85% detected once. This clone was recorded only once. This material consisted of peripheral blood, taken in the second trimester of pregnancy. V and J are TRBV11-2 and TRBJ2-3, with 8 bases that match TRBD2. This TCR came from a female donor with multiple sclerosis, enrolled in a pregnancy study. CDR3 nucleotide sequence: TGTGCCAGCAGCTTAGTGGGCTTCGGGGGGGGAATCACAGATACGCAGTATTTT. Its protein is CASSLVGFGGGITDTQYF.